This TCR beta chain was sequenced during a study of T cell changes during pregnancy in multiple sclerosis. The method was immunoSEQ multiplex PCR; TCRdb's version includes in-frame clones alone and lacks a portion of them. The data show over 25,000 clones, roughly 91% seen once. Between the trimmed V and J ends, which lost 7 bases and 0 bases, there was a span of 16 bases. Looked up from germline, CDR1 is SQVTM and CDR2 is ANQGSEA. This CDR3 contains 14 residues. This TCR was sampled from a female donor with multiple sclerosis, enrolled in a pregnancy study. This chain links TRBV29-1 with TRBJ2-7, with a weak D call TRBD1 (6 bases). Sample: CD4+ T cells from peripheral blood mononuclear cells, taken in the second trimester of pregnancy. CDR3 loop: CSALDSPSSYEQYF. The CDR3 DNA reads TGCAGCGCATTGGACAGCCCCAGCTCCTACGAGCAGTACTTC.